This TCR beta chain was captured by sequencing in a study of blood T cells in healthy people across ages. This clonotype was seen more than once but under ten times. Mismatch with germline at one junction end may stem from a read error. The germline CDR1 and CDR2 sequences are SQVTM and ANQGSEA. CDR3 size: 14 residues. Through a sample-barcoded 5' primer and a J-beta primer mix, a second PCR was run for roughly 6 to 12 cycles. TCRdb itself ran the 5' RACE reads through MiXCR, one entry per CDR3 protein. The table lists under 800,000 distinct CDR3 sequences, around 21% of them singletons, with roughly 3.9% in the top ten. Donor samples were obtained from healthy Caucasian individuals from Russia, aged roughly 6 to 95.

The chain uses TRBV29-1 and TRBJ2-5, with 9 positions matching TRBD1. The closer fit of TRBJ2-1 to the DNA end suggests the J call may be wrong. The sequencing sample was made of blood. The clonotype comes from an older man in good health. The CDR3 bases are TGCAGCGTGATGGGACAGGGTTCTTACAATGTGCAGTTCTTC. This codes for CSVMGQGSYNVQFF.